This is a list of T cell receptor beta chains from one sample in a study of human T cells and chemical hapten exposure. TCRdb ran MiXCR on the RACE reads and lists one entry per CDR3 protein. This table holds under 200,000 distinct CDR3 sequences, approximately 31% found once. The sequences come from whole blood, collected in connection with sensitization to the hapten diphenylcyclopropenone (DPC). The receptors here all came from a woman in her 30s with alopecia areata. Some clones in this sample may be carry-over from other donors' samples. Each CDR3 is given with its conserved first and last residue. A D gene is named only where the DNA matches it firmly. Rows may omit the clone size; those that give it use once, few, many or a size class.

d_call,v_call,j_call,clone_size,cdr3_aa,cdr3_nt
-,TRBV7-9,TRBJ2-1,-,CASSLGDNEQFF,TGTGCCAGCAGCTTGGGGGACAATGAGCAGTTCTTC
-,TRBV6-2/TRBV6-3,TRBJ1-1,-,CASRTLTQTEAFF,TGTGCCAGCAGAACCCTTACTCAGACTGAAGCTTTCTTT
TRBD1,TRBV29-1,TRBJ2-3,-,CSVTGGPDTQYF,TGCAGCGTGACAGGGGGACCAGATACGCAGTATTTT
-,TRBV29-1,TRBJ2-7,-,CSARARNYEQYF,TGCAGCGCCCGGGCCCGGAACTACGAGCAGTACTTC
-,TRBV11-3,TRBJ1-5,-,CASSLMRDQPQHF,TGTGCCAGCAGCTTAATGAGGGATCAGCCCCAGCATTTT
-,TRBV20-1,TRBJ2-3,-,CSARATSGADTQYF,TGCAGTGCTAGAGCGACTAGTGGTGCAGATACGCAGTATTTT
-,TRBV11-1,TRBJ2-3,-,CASSASGGPGERTDTQYF,TGTGCCAGCAGCGCTAGTGGGGGACCGGGTGAGAGGACAGATACGCAGTATTTT
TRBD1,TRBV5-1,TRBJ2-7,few,CASSGQEKSF,TGCGCCAGCAGCGGACAGGAGAAGAGCTTC
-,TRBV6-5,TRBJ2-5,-,CASSPTWTGETQYF,TGTGCCAGCAGTCCCACGTGGACTGGGGAGACCCAGTACTTC
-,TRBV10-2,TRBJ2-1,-,CASSEMLYEQFF,TGCGCCAGCAGTGAGATGCTCTATGAGCAGTTCTTC
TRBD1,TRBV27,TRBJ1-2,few,CASSLAIPDREGRGYTF,TGTGCCAGCAGTTTAGCGATCCCCGACAGGGAAGGAAGGGGCTACACCTTC
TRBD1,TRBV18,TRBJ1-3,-,CASSPGQIGNTIYF,TGTGCCAGCTCACCGGGACAGATTGGAAACACCATATATTTT
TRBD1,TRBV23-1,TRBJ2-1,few,CASSQSARAGQGDYNEQFF,TGCGCCAGCAGTCAATCCGCACGGGCGGGACAGGGGGATTACAATGAGCAGTTCTTC
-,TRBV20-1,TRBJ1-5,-,CSATGLYSNQPQHF,TGCAGTGCTACAGGGTTATACAGCAATCAGCCCCAGCATTTT
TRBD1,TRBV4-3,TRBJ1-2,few,CASSQERTGRYYGYTF,TGCGCCAGCAGCCAAGAGAGGACAGGGAGATACTATGGCTACACCTTC